This TCR beta chain derives from a study of OX40 agonist ivuxolimab in advanced cancers. General study findings and limits: Both blood CD4+ and CD8+ T cells showed clonal growth by week 6 at 0.1 to 3.0 mg/kg.

Details on this clone: Its cognate antigen is unknown.

The assay was immunoSEQ multiplex PCR, and TCRdb's table has in-frame clones only and misses some. The data show about 19,000 clones, with about 90% seen just once and roughly 15% held by the top ten. Trimming took 1 base from V and 1 from J, leaving 7 bases between them. This CDR3 is 14 amino acids long. Germline V CDR1 and CDR2: SGHTA, FQGNSA. The specimen was CD4+ or CD8+ T cells sorted from blood, collected in a trial of the OX40 agonist ivuxolimab. The clonotype was recovered from an adult with an advanced solid tumor such as melanoma, head and neck, liver or kidney cancer. V and J are TRBV7-2 and TRBJ1-1; no reliable D call. The CDR3: CASSLVVGNTEAFF. As DNA, the CDR3 is TGTGCCAGCAGCTTAGTTGTAGGGAACACTGAAGCTTTCTTT.